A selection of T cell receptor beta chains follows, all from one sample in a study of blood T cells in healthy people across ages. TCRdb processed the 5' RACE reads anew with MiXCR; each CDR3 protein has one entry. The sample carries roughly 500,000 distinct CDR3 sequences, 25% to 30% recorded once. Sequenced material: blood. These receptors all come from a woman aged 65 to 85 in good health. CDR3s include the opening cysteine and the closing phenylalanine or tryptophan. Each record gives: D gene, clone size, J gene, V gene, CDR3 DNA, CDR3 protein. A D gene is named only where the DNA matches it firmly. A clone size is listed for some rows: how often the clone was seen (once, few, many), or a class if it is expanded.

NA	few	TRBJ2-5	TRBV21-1	TGTGCCAGCAGCAGATGGGACAGACAAGAGACCCAGTACTTC	CASSRWDRQETQYF
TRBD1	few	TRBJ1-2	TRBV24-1	TGTGCCACCAGGGGTACCACAGGGGAAGGCTACACCTTC	CATRGTTGEGYTF
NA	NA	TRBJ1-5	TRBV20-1	TGCAGTGCTACCTCCGGGACGATCGATCAGCCCCAGCATTTT	CSATSGTIDQPQHF
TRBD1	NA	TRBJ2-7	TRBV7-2	TGTGCCTGCAGCTTAGCCGGGACAGGGAACTACGAGCAGTACTTC	CACSLAGTGNYEQYF
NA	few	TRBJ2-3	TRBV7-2	TGTGCCAGCAGCTTAGGGTTTGTAGGGACAGATACGCAGTATTTT	CASSLGFVGTDTQYF
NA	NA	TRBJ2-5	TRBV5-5	TGTGCCAGCAGCTTTAATTGGTTTAGGGAGACCCAGTACTTC	CASSFNWFRETQYF
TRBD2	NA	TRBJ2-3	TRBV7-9	TGTGCCAGCAGCTTCGGGACTAGCTCAGATACGCAGTATTTT	CASSFGTSSDTQYF
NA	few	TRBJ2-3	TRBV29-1	TGCAGCGTCGTAACAGGGAAGGCAGATACGCAGTATTTT	CSVVTGKADTQYF
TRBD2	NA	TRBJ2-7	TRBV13	TGTGCCAGCAGCTTAGTGCGGGGGTACCACGAGCAGTACTTC	CASSLVRGYHEQYF
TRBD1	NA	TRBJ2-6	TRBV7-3	TGTGCCAGCAAGACAGGGACGTTCTCTGGGGCCAACGTCCTGACTTTC	CASKTGTFSGANVLTF
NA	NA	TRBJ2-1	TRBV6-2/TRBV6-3	TGTGCCAGCGGCGATCCTAACGGGGTTAACTCCTACAATGAGCAGTTCTTC	CASGDPNGVNSYNEQFF
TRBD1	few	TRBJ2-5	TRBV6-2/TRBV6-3	TGTGCCAGCAGTTACGGGACAGGAAGGCGGGAGACCCAGTACTTC	CASSYGTGRRETQYF
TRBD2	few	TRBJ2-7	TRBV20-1	TGCAGTGCTAGAGATCCGAGTAGCGGGGGCTACGAGCAGTACTTC	CSARDPSSGGYEQYF
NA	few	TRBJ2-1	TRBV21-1	TGTGCCAGCAGCAGAATGGGTCTCCGGCCCGCCAAGGGTATAAGGTACAATGAGCAGTTCTTC	CASSRMGLRPAKGIRYNEQFF
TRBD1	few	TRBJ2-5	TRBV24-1	TGTGCCACCAGTGATGCAAGAGGGGGCGAGACCCAGTACTTC	CATSDARGGETQYF
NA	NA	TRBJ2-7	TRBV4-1	TGCGCCAGCAGCCCCCACTTTGACAGCACCTACGAGCAGTACTTC	CASSPHFDSTYEQYF
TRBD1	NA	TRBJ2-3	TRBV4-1	TGCGCCAGCAGCCAACCGGACAGGGAGGCAGATACGCAGTATTTT	CASSQPDREADTQYF
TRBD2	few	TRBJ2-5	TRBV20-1	TGCAGTGCTAGACGGGCAGCGGGGTCCCAAGAGACCCAGTACTTC	CSARRAAGSQETQYF
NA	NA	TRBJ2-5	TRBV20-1	TGCAGTGCCCCGGACAGCTCGGGGCAAGAGACCCAGTACTTC	CSAPDSSGQETQYF
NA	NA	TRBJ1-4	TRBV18	TGTGCCAGCTCACCACAGGGACCAACTAATGAAAAACTGTTTTTT	CASSPQGPTNEKLFF
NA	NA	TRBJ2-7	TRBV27	TGTGCCAGCAGTTTCAGGGGGGCCCAATACGAGCAGTACTTC	CASSFRGAQYEQYF
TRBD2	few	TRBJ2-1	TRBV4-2	TGTGCCAGCAGCCAGGCTACGGCTAGCGGGATTTACAATGAGCAGTTCTTC	CASSQATASGIYNEQFF
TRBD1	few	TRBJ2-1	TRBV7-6	TGTGCCAGCAGCCCGGGACAGGGTCCCAATGAGCAGTTCTTC	CASSPGQGPNEQFF
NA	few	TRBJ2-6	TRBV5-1	TGCGCCAGCAGCTTGGTTCGAGACTCTGGGGCCAACGTCCTGACTTTC	CASSLVRDSGANVLTF
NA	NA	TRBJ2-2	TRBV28	TGTGCCAGCAGTTTAGGGAAGGCGGCCGGGGAGCTGTTTTTT	CASSLGKAAGELFF
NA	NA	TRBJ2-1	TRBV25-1	TGTGCCAGCAGTGAAATGGGGGCGTCGAGGCTCAACAATGAGCAGTTCTTC	CASSEMGASRLNNEQFF
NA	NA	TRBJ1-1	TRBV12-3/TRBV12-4	TGTGCCAGCAGGTACCCGGGGGGGGATGCTGGCACTGAAGCTTTCTTT	CASRYPGGDAGTEAFF